What follows is one T cell receptor (beta chain) and its context. This CDR3 has 15 amino acids. CDR1 MDHEN and CDR2 SYDVKM come from the germline V gene. Between the trimmed V and J ends, which lost 5 bases and 4 bases, there was a span of 15 bases. This sample is part of a study of blood T cell repertoires in COVID-19. Study-wide background: The United States, Italy and Spain supplied acute and convalescent COVID-19 samples. T cells, B-cell-depleted T cells, or PBMCs provided the cDNA or gDNA that served as material.

TCRdb's table, derived via immunoSEQ multiplex PCR, lists solely in-frame clones and lacks some. The table lists approximately 170,000 clones, 85% to 90% of them singletons. Source material: peripheral blood. This clonotype was sampled from an older woman with COVID-19, enrolled during active disease. This chain links TRBV28 with TRBJ1-5, with D tentatively TRBD1 (5 bases). Here the CDR3 DNA reads TGTGCCAGCAGTCAACGTTGGGGGGGTAATCAGCCCCAGCATTTT. Amino acid sequence: CASSQRWGGNQPQHF.